The 28 T cell receptor beta chains presented below share a single source sample, sequenced in a study of cytomegalovirus exposure and HLA in healthy donors. 13 Jbeta primers and 60 Vbeta primers were used for the PCR. Profiled with immunoSEQ multiplex PCR; TCRdb holds only in-frame clones, not every one. The repertoire holds some 190,000 clones, with roughly 86% as singletons. What was sequenced was PBMCs. Source of these receptors: a woman in her late teens or twenties in good health and CMV-seronegative.

CDR3 in amino acids: CASSVPQGQGYNEQFF. CDR3 nucleotide sequence: TGTGCCAGCAGCGTACCCCAAGGACAGGGCTACAATGAGCAGTTCTTC. The rearrangement joins TRBV9 to TRBJ2-1; TRBD1 agrees at 8 bases. Germline V CDR1 and CDR2: SGDLS, YYNGEE. Trimming took 1 base from V and 3 from J; bases not matched to a gene: 6. CDR3 length: 16 amino acids.

The chain carries TRBV5-3 and TRBJ2-4, with D possibly matching TRBD1 (7 bases). TRBV5-3 is an ORF, with its function uncertain. V was cut by 2 bases and J by 0 bases, with 30 bases left in between. The CDR3 consists of 22 residues. The CDR3 nucleotides read TGTGCCAGAAGCTTACCTTCCCCGCACCCTCCAGGGGGGATACTAGCCAAAAACATTCAGTACTTC. The encoded protein is CARSLPSPHPPGGILAKNIQYF.

The rearrangement joins TRBV7-3 to TRBJ2-1; 16 bases are a match to TRBD2. V lost 1 base to trimming and J lost 5 bases; unmatched junction nucleotides: 14. From germline, CDR1 is SGHTA and CDR2 FQGTGA. This CDR3 is built from 21 residues. The CDR3 nucleotides read TGTGCCAGCAGCTTAAAGGGCACGGGGACTAGCGGGAGGGCATCAAACAATGAGCAGTTCTTC. Amino acids: CASSLKGTGTSGRASNNEQFF.

The chain recombines TRBV30 with TRBJ2-1, with 9 bases fitting TRBD2. The CDR3 is made up of 15 amino acids. From germline, CDR1 is GTSNPN and CDR2 SVGIG (reference sequence). After removal of 4 bases from V and 4 bases from J, the junction contained 8 bases not matched to a gene. DNA for the CDR3: TGTGCCTGGACTTCCGGGACTAGCCCTTACAATGAGCAGTTCTTC. Translation: CAWTSGTSPYNEQFF.

The sample holds a few counts of this clone. The chain employs TRBV4-1 and TRBJ1-5; 7 positions agree with TRBD1. This CDR3 comprises 19 residues. CDR1 and CDR2 from the germline V gene are MGHRA and YSYEKL. Trimming took 6 bases from V and 0 from J; bases not matched to a gene: 17. CDR3 in DNA: TGCGCCAGCAGACAGGAGGAAAACAGGGGCCTATATAGCAATCAGCCCCAGCATTTT. Translation: CASRQEENRGLYSNQPQHF.

The chain employs TRBV4-1 and TRBJ1-3; a possible D gene is TRBD1 (5 bases). The germline CDR1 and CDR2 sequences are MGHRA and YSYEKL. Deletions cut 0 bases from V and 2 bases from J, with 8 bases between. The CDR3 loop spans 15 amino acids. The CDR3 spells CASSQDTGTGNTIYF. The CDR3 nucleotides are TGCGCCAGCAGCCAAGATACAGGCACTGGAAACACCATATATTTT.

This clone is a singleton in its sample. V gene TRBV30 combines with J gene TRBJ2-7; 11 nucleotides match TRBD2. Germline assignment: CDR1 GTSNPN and CDR2 SVGIG (reference sequence). The CDR3 has 15 amino acids. The trim removed 2 bases at V and 6 bases at J, leaving 9 bases unmatched. The CDR3 coding sequence is TGTGCCTGGAGTAACATAGCGGGAGGGCCGGGCGAGCAGTACTTC. It specifies CAWSNIAGGPGEQYF.

As for this clone: Germline is not matched at one junction end, which may reflect a read error. CDR3 in amino acids: CASSLGLYNEQFF. DNA of the CDR3: TGTGCTAGCAGCTTAGGACTTTACAATGAGCAGTTCTTC. The V and J genes are TRBV7-7 and TRBJ2-1; tentative D call: TRBD2 (5 bases). Germline CDR1 and CDR2: SSHAT and FNYEAQ (reference sequence). The CDR3 is 13 amino acids.

The J gene is TRBJ2-5, the V gene TRBV10-3; 7 bases map to TRBD1. Germline CDR1 reads ENHRY; CDR2 reads SYGVKD. CDR3 length: 12 amino acids. V trimming: 6 bases; J trimming: 5 bases; junction bases outside the gene matches: 3. CDR3 protein: CAISRGWETQYF. In DNA form, the CDR3 reads TGTGCCATCAGCAGGGGGTGGGAGACCCAGTACTTC.

The chain combines TRBV5-1 with TRBJ2-1; 8 bases are shared with TRBD2. Germline CDR1 reads SGHRS; CDR2 reads YFSETQ. This CDR3 has 15 amino acids. Trimming took 4 bases from V and 6 from J; bases not matched to a gene: 9. The CDR3 here is CASSMSGSRSNEQFF. As DNA, the CDR3 is TGCGCCAGCAGCATGAGCGGGAGTAGGAGCAATGAGCAGTTCTTC.

Turning to this clone: Relative to the germline gene, one junction end is altered; a read error may explain this. CDR3 in DNA: TGTTCCAGCAGCCCGCAGGCTGGTGGCTACACCTTC. As protein: CSSSPQAGGYTF. The V gene is TRBV7-9, the J gene TRBJ1-2; D is undetermined. The CDR3 is 12 residues long. CDR1 and CDR2 from the germline V gene are SEHNR and FQNEAQ (reference sequence). Using reference TRBV7-9 and TRBJ1-2 for the parts outside the CDR3, the full variable domain is DTGVSQNPRHKITKRGQNVTFRCDPISEHNRLYWYRQTLGQGPEFLTYFQNEAQLEKSRLLSDRFSAERPKGSFSTLEIQRTEQGDSAMYLCSSSPQAGGYTFGSGTRLTVV.

The rearrangement links TRBV2 to TRBJ2-1, with 16 bases aligning to TRBD2. This CDR3 contains 20 residues. From germline, CDR1 is SNHLY and CDR2 FYNNEI. V was clipped by 7 bases and J by 7 bases; unmatched bases: 19. The chain's CDR3 is CASINKSGTSGRALGNEQFF. For the CDR3, the DNA is TGTGCCAGCATAAACAAATCCGGGACTAGCGGGAGGGCCTTGGGGAATGAGCAGTTCTTC.

This clone was counted only a few times. V is TRBV7-9 and J is TRBJ2-1; D call uncertain. From germline, CDR1 is SEHNR and CDR2 FQNEAQ (reference sequence). The CDR3 totals 11 residues. V gave up 5 bases and J gave up 8 bases, with 7 bases separating them. In DNA, the CDR3 is TGTGCCAGCAGCGCGAGGTATGAGCAGTTCTTC. It codes for CASSARYEQFF.

V and J are TRBV27 and TRBJ2-2, with 11 bases aligning to TRBD2. The germline CDR1 and CDR2 sequences are MNHEY and SMNVEV (reference sequence). J gave up 6 bases and V 6 bases, and 15 bases lay outside the gene matches. The CDR3 sequence is 18 residues long. The CDR3 is CASRAGTSGRGGSGELFF. The DNA for the CDR3 is TGTGCCAGCAGGGCCGGGACTAGCGGACGCGGGGGGTCCGGGGAGCTGTTTTTT.

The chain carries TRBV2 and TRBJ2-2, with a weak D call TRBD2 (6 bases). V was cut by 6 bases and J by 6 bases, with 11 bases left in between. Germline V gene sequence: CDR1 SNHLY, CDR2 FYNNEI. This CDR3 comprises 13 residues. In nucleotides, the CDR3 is TGTGCCAGCAGAACCCTAGCGCCCGGGGAGCTGTTTTTT. Amino acids: CASRTLAPGELFF. Complete variable domain (other parts from reference TRBV2 and TRBJ2-2): EPEVTQTPSHQVTQMGQEVILRCVPISNHLYFYWYRQILGQKVEFLVSFYNNEISEKSEIFDDQFSVERPDGSNFTLKIRSTKLEDSAMYFCASRTLAPGELFFGEGSRLTVL.

The rearrangement links TRBV5-1 to TRBJ2-3, with 12 bases that match TRBD2. Germline V gene lookup returns CDR1 SGHRS and CDR2 YFSETQ. This CDR3 is built from 14 residues. Losses at the gene ends were 5 bases for V and 4 bases for J; bases not matched to a gene: 2. CDR3 in amino acids: CASRTSGGSDTQYF. The DNA for the CDR3 is TGCGCCAGCAGGACTAGCGGGGGCTCAGATACGCAGTATTTT.

The chain links TRBV28 to TRBJ1-3; 7 bases fit TRBD1. Per the germline V gene, CDR1 is MDHEN and CDR2 is SYDVKM. The CDR3 sequence is 17 residues long. J gave up 0 bases and V 6 bases, and 11 bases lay outside the gene matches. The CDR3 loop is CASSPRLGTASGNTIYF. Written as DNA, the CDR3 is TGTGCCAGCAGCCCCAGACTAGGGACAGCCTCTGGAAACACCATATATTTT.

The rearrangement links TRBV11-3 to TRBJ2-7; 10 nucleotides match TRBD1. After removal of 4 bases from V and 7 bases from J, the junction contained 7 bases not matched to a gene. CDR1 SGHNT and CDR2 YENEEA come from the germline V gene. The CDR3 is 14 amino acids. The CDR3 is CASSSGQGVGEQYF. CDR3 sequence (DNA): TGTGCCAGCAGCTCCGGACAGGGGGTTGGTGAGCAGTACTTC.

V is TRBV4-2 and J is TRBJ1-4, with 7 nucleotides matching TRBD1. Germline V lookup: CDR1 LGHNA, CDR2 YNFKEQ. The ends lost 7 bases at V and 5 bases at J; junction bases unmatched: 13. This CDR3 spans 16 amino acids. The CDR3 loop is CASTSRGGTVNEKLFF. In DNA form, the CDR3 reads TGTGCCAGCACCTCCCGGGGGGGGACAGTAAATGAAAAACTGTTTTTT.

This clone was recorded once. The chain links TRBV6-1 to TRBJ1-5, with D hard to call. Between the trimmed V and J ends, which lost 6 bases and 4 bases, there was a span of 7 bases. Germline CDR1 reads MNHNS; CDR2 reads SASEGT. The length of the CDR3 is 12 residues. CDR3 coding DNA: TGTGCCAGCAGCGAAATAAATCAGCCCCAGCATTTT. Protein: CASSEINQPQHF.

The gene calls are TRBV6-1 and TRBJ2-1; no clear D gene. V was pared by 4 bases and J by 5 bases, with 21 bases between. The CDR3 extends over 17 amino acids. Germline V lookup: CDR1 MNHNS, CDR2 SASEGT. Here the CDR3 reads CASSGAASLRGNNEQFF. CDR3 sequence (DNA): TGTGCCAGCAGTGGCGCGGCGTCCCTCCGCGGCAACAATGAGCAGTTCTTC.

The V call is TRBV7-9, the J call TRBJ2-7; D possibly corresponds to TRBD2 (6 bases). V shed 3 bases and J shed 1 base, with 10 bases lying between them. Germline CDR1 SEHNR, CDR2 FQNEAQ (reference sequence). The CDR3 covers 14 residues. The CDR3 spells CASSFGGESYEQYF. The CDR3 region has the DNA TGTGCCAGCAGCTTCGGGGGAGAGTCCTACGAGCAGTACTTC.

The genes are TRBV30 and TRBJ1-2, with 8 bases aligning to TRBD1. Germline lookup yields CDR1 GTSNPN and CDR2 SVGIG (reference sequence). The CDR3 length is 16 residues. Trimming at V came to 4 bases and at J to 5 bases, leaving 15 bases not matched to a gene. CDR3 nucleotides: TGTGCCTGGAAAAGCAGGGGGCGCGTGGGGGGTTATGGCTACACCTTC. This sequence encodes CAWKSRGRVGGYGYTF.

This clone was detected only once. The chain carries TRBV4-1 and TRBJ2-7, with 10 bases aligning to TRBD2. Per germline, CDR1 MGHRA and CDR2 YSYEKL. V shed 0 bases, J shed 4 bases, and the junction held 3 bases outside the gene matches. There are 15 residues in the CDR3. The CDR3: CASSQDGAGGYEQYF. CDR3 DNA: TGCGCCAGCAGCCAAGATGGAGCGGGAGGGTACGAGCAGTACTTC.

This clone was recorded once. V usage is TRBV7-2 and J usage is TRBJ1-1, with no clear D. Per germline, CDR1 SGHTA and CDR2 FQGNSA. Trimming shortened V by 5 bases and J by 2 bases, and 15 bases separated the two germline ends. This CDR3 comprises 15 residues. This CDR3 reads CASSPWQVANTEAFF. The CDR3 DNA reads TGTGCCAGCAGCCCCTGGCAGGTCGCTAACACTGAAGCTTTCTTT. The variable domain in full, with the rest retrieved from reference TRBV7-2 and TRBJ1-1, is GAGVSQSPSNKVTEKGKDVELRCDPISGHTALYWYRQSLGQGLEFLIYFQGNSAPDKSGLPSDRFSAERTGGSVSTLTIQRTQQEDSAVYLCASSPWQVANTEAFFGQGTRLTVV.

The chain uses TRBV4-2 and TRBJ2-5; D perhaps matches TRBD1 (6 bases). Deletions cut 5 bases from V and 5 bases from J, with 24 bases between. Germline V gives CDR1 LGHNA, CDR2 YNFKEQ. The CDR3 consists of 17 residues. The CDR3: CASSGQTSVAARETQYF. CDR3 sequence (DNA): TGTGCCAGCAGCGGACAGACCTCCGTGGCCGCTCGGGAGACCCAGTACTTC.

The chain has TRBV5-4 and TRBJ2-5, with 7 bases lining up with TRBD1. Germline values: CDR1 SGHNT, CDR2 YYREEE (reference sequence). The CDR3 contains 15 residues. The ends lost 2 bases at V and 1 base at J; junction bases unmatched: 5. The CDR3 bases are TGTGCCAGCAGCTTAAAGACAGGGCTCCAAGAGACCCAGTACTTC. Translated: CASSLKTGLQETQYF.

In nucleotides, the CDR3 is TGCGCCAGCAGCCAAGACTCCCGGGGGGGGGAGTATGGCTACACCTTC. Amino acid sequence: CASSQDSRGGEYGYTF. V gene TRBV4-1 combines with J gene TRBJ1-2; possible D gene TRBD1, 5 bases. The V gene lost 0 bases and the J gene lost 5 bases, with 16 bases spanning the gap. The CDR3 sequence is 16 residues long. The V gene's germline CDR1 is MGHRA and CDR2 YSYEKL.